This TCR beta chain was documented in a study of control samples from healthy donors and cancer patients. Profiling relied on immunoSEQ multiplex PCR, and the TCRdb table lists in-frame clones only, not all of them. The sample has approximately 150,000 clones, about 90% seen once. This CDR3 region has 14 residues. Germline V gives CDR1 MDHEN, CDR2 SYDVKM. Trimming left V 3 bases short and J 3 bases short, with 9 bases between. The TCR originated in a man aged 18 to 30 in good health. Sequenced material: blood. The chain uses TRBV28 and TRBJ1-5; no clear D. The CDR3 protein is CASSFGGINQPQHF. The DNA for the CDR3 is TGTGCCAGCAGTTTCGGCGGGATCAATCAGCCCCAGCATTTT.